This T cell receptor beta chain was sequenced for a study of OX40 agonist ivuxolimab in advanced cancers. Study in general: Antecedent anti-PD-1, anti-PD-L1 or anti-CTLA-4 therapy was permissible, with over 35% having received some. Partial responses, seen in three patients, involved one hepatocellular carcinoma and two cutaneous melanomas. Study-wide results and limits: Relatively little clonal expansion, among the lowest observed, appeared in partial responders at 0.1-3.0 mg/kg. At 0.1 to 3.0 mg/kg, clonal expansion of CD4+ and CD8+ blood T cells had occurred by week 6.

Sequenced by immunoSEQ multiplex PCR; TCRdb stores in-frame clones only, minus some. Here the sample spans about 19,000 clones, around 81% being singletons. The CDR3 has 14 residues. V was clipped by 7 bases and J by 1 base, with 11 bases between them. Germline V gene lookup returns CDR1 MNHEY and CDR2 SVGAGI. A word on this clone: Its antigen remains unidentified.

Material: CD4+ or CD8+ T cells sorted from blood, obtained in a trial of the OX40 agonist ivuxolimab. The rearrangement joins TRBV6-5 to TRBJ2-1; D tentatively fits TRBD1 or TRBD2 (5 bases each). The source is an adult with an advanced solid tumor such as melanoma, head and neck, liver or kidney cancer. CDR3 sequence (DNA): TGTGCCAGCATAGGGGCGGGTTCCTACAATGAGCAGTTCTTC. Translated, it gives CASIGAGSYNEQFF.